The next 3 T cell receptor beta chains were all read from a single sample in a study of beta chain features in type 1 diabetes (dated by TCRdb to 2017 to 2018). Receptor amplification or capture employed the immunoSEQ multiplex PCR assay. The entire isolated RNA was reverse transcribed using the High Capacity cDNA Reverse Transcription Kit, and thus expressed TCRB transcripts were sequenced. The table comes from immuneACCESS by way of TCRdb, which keeps in-frame sequences with V and J called. Part of the clones is missing from these tables; in studies checked, under half for an unresolved V gene and the rest for unknown reasons. Counted in this sample were 430,000 or so clones; approximately 10% of them appeared once. Over 0.04% of the sample belongs to the ten largest clones. The sequenced material came from naive CD4+ T cells from blood. Interpreted using the paper, the cell subset or site label stands for: true naive CD4+ T cells. The receptors were gathered from a woman under 30 in good health.

This clone was observed a few times. At one of its ends the junction is not consistent with the germline gene, which may arise from a read error. The chain combines TRBV20-1 with TRBJ2-5; a weak D match, TRBD2 (5 bases). This CDR3 contains 11 residues. Germline V gives CDR1 DFQATT, CDR2 SNEGSKA (reference sequence). As DNA, the CDR3 is TGCAGTGCGAGAGGGTACGGGACCCAGTACTTC. Translating it yields CSARGYGTQYF.

This clone was detected only a few times. The V call is TRBV4-1, the J call TRBJ1-4, with 7 bases aligning to TRBD1. This CDR3 region has 18 residues. Germline trimming cut 2 bases from V and 8 bases from J; bases unmatched to any gene: 17. The germline CDR1 and CDR2 sequences are MGHRA and YSYEKL. In nucleotides, the CDR3 is TGCGCCAGCAGCCAAAACACGGGACAGTGGGGGAACGAGGAAAAACTGTTTTTT. This gives the protein CASSQNTGQWGNEEKLFF.

The sample holds a few counts of this clone. The rearrangement links TRBV5-4 to TRBJ2-1, with TRBD2 matching 11 bases. Germline lookup yields CDR1 SGHNT and CDR2 YYREEE (reference sequence). With 3 bases clipped from V and 0 bases from J, the junction kept 2 bases outside the gene matches. CDR3 size: 16 residues. The CDR3 loop is CASSSTSGNSYNEQFF. The DNA for the CDR3 is TGTGCCAGCAGCTCGACTAGCGGGAACTCCTACAATGAGCAGTTCTTC.